Each of the 13 T cell receptor beta chains below was sequenced from the same sample in a study of blood T cell repertoires in COVID-19. Assay used: immunoSEQ multiplex PCR; TCRdb lists only in-frame clones, some missing. Of approximately 150,000 clones in the sample, roughly 90% were seen once. Sequencing was carried out using peripheral blood. These receptors originate from a man between 65 and 85 years old with acute or convalescent COVID-19.

Here the CDR3 reads CASSRGQANYGYTF. CDR3 nucleotides: TGTGCCAGCAGTAGGGGACAGGCGAACTATGGCTACACCTTC. The J gene is TRBJ1-2, the V gene TRBV6-5, with 8 positions matching TRBD1. This CDR3 is 14 amino acids long. Germline V gives CDR1 MNHEY, CDR2 SVGAGI. Trimming removed 5 bases from V and 2 bases from J; junction bases left unmatched: 4.

The chain employs TRBV27 and TRBJ2-7, with 7 nucleotides matching TRBD2. Per germline, CDR1 MNHEY and CDR2 SMNVEV (reference sequence). The V and J ends lost 2 bases and 5 bases, in that order; junction bases with no gene match: 6. The CDR3 consists of 14 residues. CDR3 sequence: CASSLIGRYHEQYF. DNA for the CDR3: TGTGCCAGCAGTTTAATCGGGAGGTACCACGAGCAGTACTTC.

The chain employs TRBV5-1 and TRBJ1-5; possibly TRBD1 for D (5 bases). CDR3 length: 14 residues. V lost 4 bases, J lost 2 bases, and 10 bases lay in between. CDR1 and CDR2 (germline): SGHRS, YFSETQ. The CDR3, as DNA: TGCGCCAGCAGCCAGGGTGAGGGCAATCAGCCCCAGCATTTT. This codes for CASSQGEGNQPQHF.

This rearrangement joins TRBV7-9 to TRBJ2-7, with 10 bases matching TRBD1. V dropped 6 bases and J dropped 2; count of bases not matched to a gene: 7. Germline CDR1 is SEHNR and CDR2 is FQNEAQ (reference sequence). This CDR3 is built from 15 residues. The CDR3 region has the DNA TGTGCCAGCAGGGAGGACAGGGGGAGGGCCTACGAGCAGTACTTC. The encoded protein is CASREDRGRAYEQYF.

V and J are TRBV5-1 and TRBJ2-6; 7 nucleotides agree with TRBD1. Germline CDR1 SGHRS, CDR2 YFSETQ. CDR3 length equals 17 residues. Trimming cost V 4 bases and J 0 bases; bases outside gene matches: 7. CDR3 residues: CASSPGTEISGANVLTF. DNA for the CDR3: TGCGCCAGCAGCCCCGGGACAGAAATCTCTGGGGCCAACGTCCTGACTTTC.

The V gene is TRBV28, the J gene TRBJ2-3, with 8 bases that match TRBD2. Trimming cost V 6 bases and J 2 bases; bases outside gene matches: 7. This CDR3 is 15 amino acids long. CDR1 is MDHEN and CDR2 is SYDVKM in the germline V gene. CDR3 in DNA: TGTGCCAGCAGCGCGGGTAGCGGGACCACAGATACGCAGTATTTT. Protein product: CASSAGSGTTDTQYF.

J is TRBJ2-3 and V is TRBV6-6; 15 nucleotides agree with TRBD2. Germline CDR1 MNHNY, CDR2 SVGAGI (reference sequence). The V and J ends lost 8 bases and 5 bases, in that order; junction bases with no gene match: 5. The length of the CDR3 is 15 residues. Written as DNA, the CDR3 is TGTGCCAGCGGGGGACTAGCGGGGGGACAAGATACGCAGTATTTT. Protein sequence: CASGGLAGGQDTQYF.

The chain has TRBV18 and TRBJ1-2; possible D gene TRBD1, 6 bases. The V gene's germline CDR1 is KGHSH and CDR2 LQKENI. This CDR3 contains 12 residues. V was shortened by 1 base and J by 8 bases, with 8 bases between the two germline ends. In nucleotides, the CDR3 is TGTGCCAGCTCACCACAGGGGGACGGCTACACCTTC. Residues: CASSPQGDGYTF.

The V and J genes are TRBV7-2 and TRBJ1-2; D is ambiguous. The V and J ends lost 1 base and 0 bases respectively, with 6 bases between them. Per germline, CDR1 SGHTA and CDR2 FQGNSA. The length of the CDR3 is 14 residues. CDR3 bases: TGTGCCAGCAGCTTAGAAGGAGCTAACTATGGCTACACCTTC. Encoded protein: CASSLEGANYGYTF.

V usage is TRBV4-2 and J usage is TRBJ2-7; 12 nucleotides line up with TRBD1. Germline V CDR1 and CDR2: LGHNA, YNFKEQ. There are 15 residues in the CDR3. After removal of 2 bases from V and 5 bases from J, the junction contained 4 bases not matched to a gene. Here the CDR3 reads CASSQPGQGAHEQYF. CDR3 in DNA: TGTGCCAGCAGCCAACCGGGACAGGGGGCCCACGAGCAGTACTTC.

This rearrangement joins TRBV27 to TRBJ2-1; 8 nucleotides match TRBD2. The CDR3 has 12 residues. Germline V CDR1 and CDR2: MNHEY, SMNVEV (reference sequence). V was pared by 4 bases and J by 9 bases, with 2 bases of the junction left unmatched. The CDR3 here is CASSSRGGEQFF. The DNA for the CDR3 is TGTGCCAGCAGTTCACGGGGGGGTGAGCAGTTCTTC.

The chain is built from TRBV5-8 and TRBJ1-3; 8 bases align to TRBD1. The CDR3 contains 15 residues. V shed 4 bases, J shed 3 bases, and the junction held 6 bases outside the gene matches. Germline loops: CDR1 SGHTS, CDR2 YDEGEE. DNA of the CDR3: TGTGCCAGCAGCGTGGGACAGGCTGGTGGAAACACCATATATTTT. Translation gives CASSVGQAGGNTIYF.

A few counts support this clone. The rearrangement joins TRBV27 to TRBJ2-5, with a weak D call TRBD2 (5 bases). Trimming removed 2 bases from V and 5 bases from J, with 9 bases in between. CDR1 MNHEY and CDR2 SMNVEV come from the germline V gene (reference sequence). The length of the CDR3 is 13 residues. The CDR3 nucleotides read TGTGCCAGCAGTTTAAATAGAGGGGAGACCCAGTACTTC. Encoded protein: CASSLNRGETQYF.